This T cell receptor (beta chain) was sequenced during a study of blood T cell repertoires in COVID-19. Study as a whole: Nucleic acid was either cDNA or gDNA, and it came from T cells, B-cell-depleted T cells, or PBMCs.

All enrollees were roughly 18 to 95 years old and from about 24 US areas. Participants reported their clinical history, and cohort assignment relied on those reports. Resolution of symptoms, clearance, or two negative PCRs was present in recovered Cohort 3 donors. Clones were read by immunoSEQ multiplex PCR, and TCRdb kept only the in-frame ones, dropping some. The table shows over 150,000 clones, with about four fifths occurring only once. CDR3 length equals 14 residues. The V gene lost 0 bases and the J gene lost 8 bases, with 13 bases spanning the gap. Germline CDR1 and CDR2: MNHEY and SMNVEV (reference sequence).

The sequenced sample consisted of PBMCs or T cells enriched from blood (not recorded which). The TCR comes from a woman aged 25 to 45 who had recovered from COVID-19. The V and J genes are TRBV27 and TRBJ1-2; D might be TRBD1 (6 bases). This CDR3 is CASSLSGRGFGYTF. In DNA, the CDR3 is TGTGCCAGCAGTTTATCCGGCAGGGGATTCGGCTACACCTTC.